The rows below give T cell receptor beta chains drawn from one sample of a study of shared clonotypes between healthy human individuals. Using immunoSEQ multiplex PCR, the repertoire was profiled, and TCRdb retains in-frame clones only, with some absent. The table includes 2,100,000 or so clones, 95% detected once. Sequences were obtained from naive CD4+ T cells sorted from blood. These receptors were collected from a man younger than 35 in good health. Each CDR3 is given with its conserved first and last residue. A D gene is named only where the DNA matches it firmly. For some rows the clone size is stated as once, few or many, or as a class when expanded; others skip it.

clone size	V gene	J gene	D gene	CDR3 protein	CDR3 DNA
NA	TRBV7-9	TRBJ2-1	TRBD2	CASSLFGGSDEQFF	TGTGCCAGCAGCCTCTTCGGGGGGAGTGATGAGCAGTTCTTC
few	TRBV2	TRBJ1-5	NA	CASSERLNSNQPQHF	TGTGCCAGCAGTGAACGCCTGAATAGCAATCAGCCCCAGCATTTT
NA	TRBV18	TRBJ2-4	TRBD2	CASSPQAGGNIQYF	TGTGCCAGCTCACCGCAAGCGGGAGGGAACATTCAGTACTTC
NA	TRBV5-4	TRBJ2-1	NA	CASRGSSQLPYNEQFF	TGTGCCAGCAGAGGGAGTAGCCAGCTTCCCTACAATGAGCAGTTCTTC
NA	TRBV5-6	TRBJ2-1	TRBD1	CASSLWRDRGGYNEQFF	TGTGCCAGCAGCCTGTGGCGGGACAGGGGAGGTTACAATGAGCAGTTCTTC
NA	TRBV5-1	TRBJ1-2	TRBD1	CASSLAGQGDYGYTF	TGCGCCAGCAGCTTGGCGGGACAGGGAGACTATGGCTACACCTTC
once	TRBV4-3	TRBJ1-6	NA	CASSQERSRGNSPLHF	TGCGCCAGCAGCCAAGAAAGATCCAGGGGTAATTCACCCCTCCACTTT
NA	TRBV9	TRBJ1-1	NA	CASSVEGPGTEAFF	TGTGCCAGCAGCGTAGAAGGCCCAGGCACTGAAGCTTTCTTT
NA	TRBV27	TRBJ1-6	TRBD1	CASSSGQGYNSPLHF	TGTGCCAGCAGTTCCGGACAGGGCTATAATTCACCCCTCCACTTT
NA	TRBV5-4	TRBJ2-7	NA	CASSLGAVLSYEQYF	TGTGCCAGCAGCTTGGGAGCGGTCCTATCCTACGAGCAGTACTTC
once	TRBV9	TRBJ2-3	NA	CASSAWGGGTDTQYF	TGTGCCAGCAGCGCCTGGGGCGGGGGCACAGATACGCAGTATTTT
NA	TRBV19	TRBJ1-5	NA	CASSPRTQGFGQPQHF	TGTGCCAGTAGTCCACGGACACAGGGCTTTGGTCAGCCCCAGCATTTT
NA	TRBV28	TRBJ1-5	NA	CASSFAGFYSQQPQHF	TGTGCCAGCAGTTTTGCAGGGTTTTACTCGCAGCAGCCCCAGCATTTT
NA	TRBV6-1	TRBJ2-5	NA	CASKTWETQYF	TGTGCCAGCAAGACCTGGGAGACCCAGTACTTC
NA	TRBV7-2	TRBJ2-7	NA	CASSLAPDSSYEQYF	TGTGCCAGCAGCTTAGCCCCGGACAGCTCCTACGAGCAGTACTTC
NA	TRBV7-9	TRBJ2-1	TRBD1	CASSAPGQGGVSSYNEQFF	TGTGCCAGCAGCGCACCGGGACAGGGGGGCGTAAGCTCCTACAATGAGCAGTTCTTC
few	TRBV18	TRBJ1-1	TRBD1	CASSPGTGNTEAFF	TGTGCCAGCTCACCCGGGACAGGGAACACTGAAGCTTTCTTT
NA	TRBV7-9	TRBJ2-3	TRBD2	CASSSKAGLRTDTQYF	TGTGCCAGCAGTTCTAAAGCGGGGCTACGCACAGATACGCAGTATTTT
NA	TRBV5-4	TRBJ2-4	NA	CASSLWGTLAKNIQYF	TGTGCCAGCAGCTTGTGGGGAACCCTAGCCAAAAACATTCAGTACTTC
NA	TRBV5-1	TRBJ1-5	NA	CASSSGNSNQPQHF	TGCGCCAGCAGCTCGGGGAATAGCAATCAGCCCCAGCATTTT
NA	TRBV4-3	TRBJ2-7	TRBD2	CASSQVPTSGYEQYF	TGCGCCAGCAGCCAAGTCCCTACTAGCGGCTACGAGCAGTACTTC
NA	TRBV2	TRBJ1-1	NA	CAGRDGRNTEAFF	TGTGCCGGAAGGGACGGGAGAAACACTGAAGCTTTCTTT
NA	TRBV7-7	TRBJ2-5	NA	CASSSGQPGQETQYF	TGTGCTAGCAGTTCCGGACAGCCCGGGCAAGAGACCCAGTACTTC
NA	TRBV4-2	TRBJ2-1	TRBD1	CASSQTGTGPNEQFF	TGTGCCAGCAGCCAGACCGGGACAGGGCCGAATGAGCAGTTCTTC
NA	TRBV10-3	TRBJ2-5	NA	CAISETGQETQYF	TGTGCCATCAGTGAGACAGGCCAAGAGACCCAGTACTTC
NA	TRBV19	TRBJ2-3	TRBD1	CASSRGTGGSTDTQYF	TGTGCCAGTAGCCGTGGGACAGGGGGGAGCACAGATACGCAGTATTTT
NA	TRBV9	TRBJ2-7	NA	CASSATATEYEQYF	TGTGCCAGCAGCGCCACCGCGACAGAGTACGAGCAGTACTTC
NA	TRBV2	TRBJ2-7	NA	CASSVGRGYEQYF	TGTGCCAGCAGCGTGGGGCGGGGTTACGAGCAGTACTTC
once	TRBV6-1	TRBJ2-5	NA	CASSIPGAETQYF	TGTGCCAGCAGCATCCCAGGAGCAGAGACCCAGTACTTC
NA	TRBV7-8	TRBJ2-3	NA	CASSLQSGRTDTQYF	TGTGCCAGCAGCTTACAATCGGGGCGCACAGATACGCAGTATTTT
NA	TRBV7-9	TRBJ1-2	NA	CASSSTVTYGYTF	TGTGCCAGCAGCTCGACAGTCACCTATGGCTACACCTTC
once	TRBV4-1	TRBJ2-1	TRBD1	CASSLEGARGGNEQFF	TGCGCCAGCAGCCTAGAGGGGGCCCGGGGTGGCAATGAGCAGTTCTTC
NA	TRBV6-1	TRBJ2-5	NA	CASSEAGPGVSETQYF	TGTGCCAGCAGTGAAGCGGGGCCAGGGGTATCGGAGACCCAGTACTTC
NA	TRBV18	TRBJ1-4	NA	CASSPPRGNSGNEKLFF	TGTGCCAGCTCACCACCGCGCGGGAACTCGGGTAATGAAAAACTGTTTTTT
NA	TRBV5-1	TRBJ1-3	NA	CASSLDLGASGNTIYF	TGCGCCAGCAGCTTGGACCTGGGGGCATCAGGAAACACCATATATTTT
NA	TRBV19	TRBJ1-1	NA	CASSTGMNTEAFF	TGTGCCAGTAGCACAGGGATGAACACTGAAGCTTTCTTT
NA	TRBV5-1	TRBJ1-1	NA	CASSLNLGPNTEAFF	TGCGCCAGCAGCTTGAATTTGGGGCCGAACACTGAAGCTTTCTTT
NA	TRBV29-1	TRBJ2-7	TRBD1	CSVGPRQGSYEQYF	TGCAGCGTCGGGCCCCGACAGGGCTCCTACGAGCAGTACTTC
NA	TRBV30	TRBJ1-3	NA	CAWMGDGNTIYF	TGTGCCTGGATGGGGGATGGAAACACCATATATTTT
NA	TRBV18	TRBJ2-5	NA	CASSRRGGETQYF	TGTGCCAGCTCAAGACGTGGGGGAGAGACCCAGTACTTC
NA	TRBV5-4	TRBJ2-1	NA	CASSTGPHNEQFF	TGTGCCAGCAGCACCGGACCCCACAATGAGCAGTTCTTC
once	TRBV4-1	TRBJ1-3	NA	CASSQGKGSTVYKNTIYF	TGCGCCAGCAGCCAAGGAAAGGGCAGTACGGTGTATAAAAACACCATATATTTT
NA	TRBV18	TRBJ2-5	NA	CASSPGSPRETQYF	TGTGCCAGCTCACCAGGGTCCCCTCGGGAGACCCAGTACTTC
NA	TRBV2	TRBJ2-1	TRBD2	CASSSSGRAFDEQFF	TGTGCCAGCAGCTCCAGCGGGAGGGCCTTCGATGAGCAGTTCTTC
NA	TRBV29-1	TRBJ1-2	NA	CSVEPPSNYGYTF	TGCAGCGTTGAACCCCCGAGTAACTATGGCTACACCTTC
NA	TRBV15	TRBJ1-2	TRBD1	CATSADRASFYGYTF	TGTGCCACCAGCGCGGACAGGGCAAGCTTCTATGGCTACACCTTC
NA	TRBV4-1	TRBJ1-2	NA	CASSQQGNFLMSYGYTF	TGCGCCAGCAGCCAACAGGGGAACTTTCTAATGAGCTATGGCTACACCTTC
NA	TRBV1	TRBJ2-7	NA	CTSSRGSEREGPSYEQYF	TGCACCAGCAGCCGAGGCTCCGAGCGGGAGGGCCCCTCCTACGAGCAGTACTTC
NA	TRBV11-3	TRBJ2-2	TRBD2	CASSPRPASGGTGELFF	TGTGCCAGCAGCCCCCGCCCCGCTAGCGGGGGGACCGGGGAGCTGTTTTTT
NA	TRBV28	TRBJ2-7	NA	CASGQPYEQYF	TGTGCCAGCGGGCAGCCCTACGAGCAGTACTTC
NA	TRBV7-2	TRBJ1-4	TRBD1	CASSQGGREKLFF	TGTGCCAGCAGCCAGGGGGGTAGGGAAAAACTGTTTTTT
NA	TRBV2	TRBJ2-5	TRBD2	CASLAGVGLGETQYF	TGTGCCAGCCTTGCGGGAGTGGGTTTAGGGGAGACCCAGTACTTC
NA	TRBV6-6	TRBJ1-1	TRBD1	CASRREGQGLAFF	TGTGCCAGCAGAAGGGAGGGACAGGGTCTAGCTTTCTTT
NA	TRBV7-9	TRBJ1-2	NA	CASSLVGYGYTF	TGTGCCAGCAGCTTAGTTGGGTATGGCTACACCTTC
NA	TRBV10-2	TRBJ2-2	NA	CASRRPITGELFF	TGCGCCAGCAGAAGACCGATTACCGGGGAGCTGTTTTTT
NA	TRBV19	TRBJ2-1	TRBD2	CATIGRAAPFSRDEQFF	TGTGCTACAATCGGGAGGGCCGCTCCATTTTCCCGGGATGAGCAGTTCTTC
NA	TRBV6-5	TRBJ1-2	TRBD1	CASTQGAGGYTF	TGTGCCAGCACCCAGGGGGCGGGTGGCTACACCTTC
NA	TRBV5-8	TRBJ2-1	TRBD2	CASSLAGLAGGEQFF	TGTGCCAGCAGCTTGGCGGGACTAGCGGGAGGTGAGCAGTTCTTC
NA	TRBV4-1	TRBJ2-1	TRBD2	CASSQDGTSGRVSQFF	TGCGCCAGCAGCCAAGACGGGACTAGCGGGAGGGTCTCACAGTTCTTC
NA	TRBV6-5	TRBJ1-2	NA	CASTTGTSYGYTF	TGTGCCAGCACCACCGGGACATCCTATGGCTACACCTTC